The sequence of this T cell receptor (beta chain) was determined in a study of spatial heterogeneity in lung cancer. The overall study: The mean occurrence of each unique TCR and UMI combination in raw reads exceeded ten. Study observations and caveats: Detection of ubiquitous tumor TCRs in blood was higher at resection than follow-up.

This clonotype was found many times. The target antigen is unknown. Germline-derived CDR1 and CDR2 are SQVTM and ANQGSEA. Between the trimmed V and J ends, which lost 4 bases and 5 bases, there was a span of 12 bases. There are 13 residues in the CDR3. A unique molecular identifier was carried by every single TCR cDNA molecule. TCRdb reprocessed the 5' RACE reads with MiXCR, giving one entry per CDR3 protein. The profile covers 28,000 or so distinct CDR3 sequences, with roughly 13% appearing a single time and 25% taken by the ten largest. Specified time point: sample taken at primary tumor resection. Extraction of whole RNA from tumor, nontumor lung or frozen PBMC preceded unsorted sequencing. Untreated early-stage non-small cell lung cancer patients, fewer than 85 in total, were the donors.

The TCR sequence derives from a female donor with early-stage non-small cell lung cancer. The chain combines TRBV29-1 with TRBJ2-1; D possibly corresponds to TRBD2 (5 bases). The sample was PBMCs, taken at surgery. The CDR3 DNA reads as TGCAGCGTTGGGGGAGCCATCAACAATGAGCAGTTCTTC. Its protein product is CSVGGAINNEQFF.